These T cell receptor beta chains were read from a single sample in a study of control samples from healthy donors and cancer patients. Here immunoSEQ multiplex PCR was the method, and the copy in TCRdb shows in-frame clones only, minus some. The sample contains over 85,000 clones, approximately 93% of which appear only once. Sequenced input: blood. These receptors all come from a woman in her twenties or thirties in good health. Both conserved end residues are part of each CDR3.

J: TRBJ1-2; V: TRBV9; CDR3: CASSEAGNYGYTF
J: TRBJ1-5; V: TRBV6-1; CDR3: CASAQVNQPQHF
J: TRBJ2-5; V: TRBV3-1/TRBV3-2; CDR3: CASTLSGGRETQYF
J: TRBJ2-5; V: TRBV5-1; CDR3: CASSLGPIQETQYF
J: TRBJ1-3; V: TRBV20-1; CDR3: CSANNVNTIYF
J: TRBJ1-2; V: TRBV3-1/TRBV3-2; CDR3: CASSQGHRNYGYTF
J: TRBJ1-1; V: TRBV10-2; CDR3: CASVAVGTEAFF
J: TRBJ1-3; V: TRBV16; CDR3: CASSQYGHQIF
J: TRBJ2-2; V: TRBV30; CDR3: CASGFGELFF
J: TRBJ1-1; V: TRBV18; CDR3: CASSRGMNTEAFF
J: TRBJ1-1; V: TRBV3-1/TRBV3-2; CDR3: CASSPQDRANTEAFF
J: TRBJ1-4; V: TRBV28; CDR3: CASSHNRILNEKLFF
J: TRBJ2-6; V: TRBV28; CDR3: CASRDRSGANVLTF
J: TRBJ2-3; V: TRBV9; CDR3: CASSPGTGGFSTDTQYF
J: TRBJ2-7; V: TRBV27; CDR3: CASSPTHYEQYF
J: TRBJ2-5; V: TRBV4-2; CDR3: CASSQAGGKETQYF
J: TRBJ1-4; V: TRBV7-8; CDR3: CASSSRQSEKLFF
J: TRBJ1-3; V: TRBV21-1; CDR3: CASSIRGPGNTIYF
J: TRBJ1-1; V: TRBV3-1/TRBV3-2; CDR3: CASSANKRGPSTEAFF
J: TRBJ2-1; V: TRBV5-4; CDR3: CASSRGGTRVYNEQFF
J: TRBJ2-7; V: TRBV5-4; CDR3: CASSLFSGVPYEQYF
J: TRBJ1-3; V: TRBV7-9; CDR3: CASREGRSPGNTIYF
J: TRBJ2-7; V: TRBV5-4; CDR3: CASSLTYGSSYEQYF
J: TRBJ1-4; V: TRBV30; CDR3: CAWKLGAAGDEKLFF
J: TRBJ1-2; V: TRBV13; CDR3: CASSLGQDYGYTF
J: TRBJ1-1; V: TRBV9; CDR3: CASSVGVAGFMNTEAFF
J: TRBJ2-3; V: TRBV5-6; CDR3: CASSLDRGLFGDTQYF
J: TRBJ1-1; V: TRBV7-9; CDR3: CASSSRRTNTNTEAFF
J: TRBJ2-2; V: TRBV6-4; CDR3: CASRVGGTGELFF
J: TRBJ1-2; V: TRBV6-5; CDR3: CASRGGGGNYGYTF
J: TRBJ1-4; V: TRBV28; CDR3: CASREGAAGEKLFF
J: TRBJ2-5; V: TRBV25-1; CDR3: CASSELGTGGLETQYF